Following are 22 T cell receptor beta chains from one sample sequenced in a study of vaccination effects on CD4 cells after COVID-19. Sequencing was performed with immunoSEQ multiplex PCR; in TCRdb, only in-frame clones are kept and a portion is missing. The sample lists fewer than 30,000 clones; roughly two thirds were seen once. Viral peptide pools were used in the ViraFEST assay to expand antigen-specific CD4+ T cells, and sequencing came afterward. Cultured cells yielded isolated CD4+ T cells after 10 days. All vaccine recipients tested negative for nucleocapsid antibodies and had never contracted SARS-CoV-2 infection. Antigen specificity for these receptors is unknown. Sequenced here: CD4+ T cells from PBMCs cultured with SARS-CoV-2 spike peptides, sampled before COVID-19 vaccination. These receptors came from a human donor who received a COVID-19 vaccine.

This chain connects TRBV29-1 to TRBJ2-1, with 10 bases identical to TRBD1. This CDR3 is 13 amino acids long. The germline gives CDR1 SQVTM, CDR2 ANQGSEA. Trimming cost V 6 bases and J 6 bases; bases outside gene matches: 5. The CDR3 DNA follows: TGCAGCGTCGACAGGGGGCTGGGCAATGAGCAGTTCTTC. This gives the protein CSVDRGLGNEQFF.

This clone was observed once. The V gene is TRBV13, the J gene TRBJ1-2, with no clear D. Germline-derived CDR1 and CDR2 are PRHDT and FYEKMQ (reference sequence). With 1 base removed from V and 7 bases from J, the gap between germline ends came to 10 bases. The CDR3 length is 13 residues. CDR3 residues: CASSLAGGSGYTF. The DNA for the CDR3 is TGTGCCAGCAGCTTAGCTGGAGGGAGTGGCTACACCTTC.

This chain links TRBV6-1 with TRBJ2-1, with 14 bases that match TRBD2. The CDR3 has 17 amino acids. J gave up 6 bases and V 1 base, and 5 bases lay outside the gene matches. Germline CDR1 and CDR2: MNHNS and SASEGT. CDR3 sequence (DNA): TGTGCCAGCAGTGAAGGGACTAGCGGGAGGTTCGCCAATGAGCAGTTCTTC. It translates to CASSEGTSGRFANEQFF.

This chain links TRBV2 with TRBJ2-5; D not resolved. Deletions cut 0 bases from V and 9 bases from J, with 17 bases between. CDR1 and CDR2 from the germline V gene are SNHLY and FYNNEI. The CDR3 runs to 15 residues. In DNA form, the CDR3 reads TGTGCCAGCAGTGAAGCGGAAGGTCGGTTTGGGGCCCAGTACTTC. This codes for CASSEAEGRFGAQYF.

V gene TRBV5-1 combines with J gene TRBJ2-1; 11 bases are a match to TRBD2. Germline trimming cut 5 bases from V and 4 bases from J; bases unmatched to any gene: 5. The CDR3 has 15 amino acids. The germline gives CDR1 SGHRS, CDR2 YFSETQ. This chain's CDR3 is CASRLTSGSYNEQFF. The CDR3 coding sequence is TGCGCCAGCAGACTCACTAGCGGGAGTTACAATGAGCAGTTCTTC. Together with reference TRBV5-1 and TRBJ2-1, the CDR3 gives the full variable domain: KAGVTQTPRYLIKTRGQQVTLSCSPISGHRSVSWYQQTPGQGLQFLFEYFSETQRNKGNFPGRFSGRQFSNSRSEMNVSTLELGDSALYLCASRLTSGSYNEQFFGPGTRLTVL.

The V gene is TRBV2, the J gene TRBJ2-1, with 14 bases lining up with TRBD2. After removal of 6 bases from V and 14 bases from J, the junction contained 9 bases not matched to a gene. Germline CDR1 SNHLY, CDR2 FYNNEI. The CDR3 loop spans 14 amino acids. The CDR3 nucleotides read TGTGCCAGCAGGAGGGGACTAGCGGGAGACTGCGAGTTCTTC. This translates into CASRRGLAGDCEFF.

The V gene is TRBV12-5, the J gene TRBJ2-5; the match to TRBD2 covers 8 bases. The CDR3 consists of 20 residues. V lost 1 base and J lost 1; bases outside the gene matches: 17. The germline CDR1 and CDR2 sequences are LGHNT and FRNRAP. DNA for the CDR3: TGTGCTAGTGGTTTGGCCCTAGGGGCTAGCGGGCACAGACGCCAAGAGACCCAGTACTTC. It encodes CASGLALGASGHRRQETQYF.

The genes are TRBV7-9 and TRBJ2-7; 12 bases are shared with TRBD2. After removal of 5 bases from V and 1 base from J, the junction contained 6 bases not matched to a gene. This CDR3 comprises 16 residues. Germline V gives CDR1 SEHNR, CDR2 FQNEAQ (reference sequence). The CDR3 region is CASSLPGLAGSYEQYF. The CDR3 region has the DNA TGTGCCAGCAGCCTACCGGGACTAGCGGGTTCCTACGAGCAGTACTTC.

This chain uses TRBV5-4 with TRBJ2-2, with 10 bases identical to TRBD1. Unmatched junction bases numbered 4, after V lost 2 bases and J lost 6 bases. Germline values: CDR1 SGHNT, CDR2 YYREEE (reference sequence). This CDR3 is built from 15 residues. The CDR3 DNA is TGTGCCAGCAGCTTTATGGACAGGGGGGCCGGGGAGCTGTTTTTT. Protein: CASSFMDRGAGELFF.

The V and J genes are TRBV19 and TRBJ2-1, with TRBD1 as a possible D gene (5 bases). Trimming stripped 5 bases from V and 4 bases from J, with 33 bases between. The germline gives CDR1 LNHDA, CDR2 SQIVND (reference sequence). There are 21 residues in the CDR3. The CDR3 reads CASSPKNRGSGLRFQYNEQFF. In DNA, the CDR3 is TGTGCCAGTAGTCCCAAGAATAGAGGTTCAGGGCTGCGATTCCAATACAATGAGCAGTTCTTC. Variable domain in full (rest from reference TRBV19 and TRBJ2-1): DGGITQSPKYLFRKEGQNVTLSCEQNLNHDAMYWYRQDPGQGLRLIYYSQIVNDFQKGDIAEGYSVSREKKESFPLTVTSAQKNPTAFYLCASSPKNRGSGLRFQYNEQFFGPGTRLTVL.

This clone was found a few times. V usage is TRBV6-5 and J usage is TRBJ2-7; D is unclear. V was cut by 0 bases and J by 2 bases, with 8 bases left in between. This CDR3 is built from 14 residues. From germline, CDR1 is MNHEY and CDR2 SVGAGI. CDR3 residues: CASSYSAGPYEQYF. The CDR3 DNA reads TGTGCCAGCAGTTACTCGGCAGGCCCCTACGAGCAGTACTTC.

The genes are TRBV5-1 and TRBJ2-3; the match to TRBD2 covers 12 bases. The germline CDR1 and CDR2 sequences are SGHRS and YFSETQ. V was pared by 3 bases and J by 6 bases, with 5 bases of the junction left unmatched. The CDR3 extends over 15 amino acids. The CDR3 sequence: CASSYLAGGRDTQYF. The DNA for the CDR3 is TGCGCCAGCAGCTATCTAGCGGGGGGGCGGGATACGCAGTATTTT.

This clone has only a few counts. This chain uses TRBV11-2 with TRBJ1-6, with a possible D match to TRBD1 (5 bases). V was pared by 1 base and J by 13 bases, with 11 bases between. In germline, CDR1 is SGHAT, CDR2 FQNNGV. The CDR3 runs to 13 residues. The CDR3 protein is CASSLGGRQPLHF. CDR3 nucleotide sequence: TGTGCCAGCAGCTTAGGAGGCCGACAGCCCCTCCACTTT.

This clone appeared a few times. The chain is built from TRBV19 and TRBJ1-3; D ambiguous. From germline, CDR1 is LNHDA and CDR2 SQIVND (reference sequence). CDR3 size: 15 residues. V lost 6 bases, J lost 4 bases, and 16 bases lay in between. The CDR3 DNA reads TGTGCCAGTAGACTACGAGGTTCCCCCGGAAACACCATATATTTT. Translating it yields CASRLRGSPGNTIYF. The whole variable domain, remainder taken from reference TRBV19 and TRBJ1-3, is DGGITQSPKYLFRKEGQNVTLSCEQNLNHDAMYWYRQDPGQGLRLIYYSQIVNDFQKGDIAEGYSVSREKKESFPLTVTSAQKNPTAFYLCASRLRGSPGNTIYFGEGSWLTVV.

The chain links TRBV5-1 to TRBJ1-1; D is unresolved. Per the germline V gene, CDR1 is SGHRS and CDR2 is YFSETQ. V lost 0 bases and J lost 0, with 3 bases in between. The length of the CDR3 is 13 residues. This CDR3 is CASSLEVNTEAFF. The CDR3 DNA reads TGCGCCAGCAGCTTGGAGGTGAACACTGAAGCTTTCTTT. The entire variable domain, with the rest obtained from reference TRBV5-1 and TRBJ1-1, is as follows: KAGVTQTPRYLIKTRGQQVTLSCSPISGHRSVSWYQQTPGQGLQFLFEYFSETQRNKGNFPGRFSGRQFSNSRSEMNVSTLELGDSALYLCASSLEVNTEAFFGQGTRLTVV.

The chain has TRBV29-1 and TRBJ1-5, with 8 bases lining up with TRBD1. Germline V gives CDR1 SQVTM, CDR2 ANQGSEA. After removal of 4 bases from V and 4 bases from J, the junction contained 0 bases not matched to a gene. The length of the CDR3 is 12 residues. Here the CDR3 reads CSVGDRNQPQHF. The CDR3 DNA sequence: TGCAGCGTTGGGGACAGGAATCAGCCCCAGCATTTT. The full variable domain, rest sourced from reference TRBV29-1 and TRBJ1-5, is SAVISQKPSRDICQRGTSLTIQCQVDSQVTMMFWYRQQPGQSLTLIATANQGSEATYESGFVIDKFPISRPNLTFSTLTVSNMSPEDSSIYLCSVGDRNQPQHFGDGTRLSIL.

The rearrangement joins TRBV7-2 to TRBJ1-3; D gene uncertain. V dropped 1 base and J dropped 4 bases, with 5 bases sitting between them. Germline V lookup: CDR1 SGHTA, CDR2 FQGNSA. The CDR3 contains 13 residues. In DNA, the CDR3 is TGTGCCAGCAGCTTAGACAGAGGAAACACCATATATTTT. Encoded protein: CASSLDRGNTIYF.

The chain recombines TRBV3-1 (or the pseudogene TRBV3-2) with TRBJ2-1; weak D call: TRBD2 (5 bases). Trimming left V 1 base short and J 9 bases short, with 13 bases between. Germline V gene data show CDR1 as LGHDT and CDR2 as YNNKEL (reference sequence). The CDR3 has 14 residues. DNA for the CDR3: TGTGCCAGCAGCCAAGTCGCCGGGGTTGGTGAGCAGTTCTTC. It specifies CASSQVAGVGEQFF.

A remark on this clone: One end of the junction is discordant with germline, which a read error may explain. This CDR3 is CASSIGVGGYTF. In nucleotides, the CDR3 is TGTGCCAGCAGCATAGGGGTGGGGGGCTACACCTTC. This chain links TRBV13 with TRBJ1-2; D perhaps matches TRBD1 (5 bases). The CDR3 spans 12 residues. Germline assignment: CDR1 PRHDT and CDR2 FYEKMQ (reference sequence). Using reference TRBV13 and TRBJ1-2 for the parts outside the CDR3, the full variable domain is AAGVIQSPRHLIKEKRETATLKCYPIPRHDTVYWYQQGPGQDPQFLISFYEKMQSDKGSIPDRFSAQQFSDYHSELNMSSLELGDSALYFCASSIGVGGYTFGSGTRLTVV.

This clone was detected a few times. V gene TRBV6-4 combines with J gene TRBJ1-2; maybe TRBD1 (6 bases). V lost 0 bases to trimming and J lost 8 bases, with 16 bases between them. CDR3 size: 15 residues. CDR1 and CDR2 (germline): MRHNA, SNTAGT. The CDR3 spells CASSDSIGGRAGYTF. The DNA for the CDR3 is TGTGCCAGCAGTGACTCGATTGGGGGCCGGGCGGGCTACACCTTC.

The chain carries TRBV19 and TRBJ2-2; 7 bases are shared with TRBD1. V trimming: 2 bases; J trimming: 2 bases; junction bases outside the gene matches: 8. Germline V gives CDR1 LNHDA, CDR2 SQIVND (reference sequence). The CDR3 contains 17 residues. The CDR3 sequence: CASSISGTARNTGELFF. The CDR3 bases are TGTGCCAGTAGTATATCTGGGACAGCCAGAAACACCGGGGAGCTGTTTTTT.

The chain has TRBV4-2 and TRBJ2-7; D remains ambiguous. V was pared by 0 bases and J by 0 bases, with 6 bases between. This CDR3 has 14 residues. The V gene's germline CDR1 is LGHNA and CDR2 YNFKEQ. The CDR3 spells CASSQEALSYEQYF. As DNA, the CDR3 is TGTGCCAGCAGCCAAGAGGCCCTCTCCTACGAGCAGTACTTC.